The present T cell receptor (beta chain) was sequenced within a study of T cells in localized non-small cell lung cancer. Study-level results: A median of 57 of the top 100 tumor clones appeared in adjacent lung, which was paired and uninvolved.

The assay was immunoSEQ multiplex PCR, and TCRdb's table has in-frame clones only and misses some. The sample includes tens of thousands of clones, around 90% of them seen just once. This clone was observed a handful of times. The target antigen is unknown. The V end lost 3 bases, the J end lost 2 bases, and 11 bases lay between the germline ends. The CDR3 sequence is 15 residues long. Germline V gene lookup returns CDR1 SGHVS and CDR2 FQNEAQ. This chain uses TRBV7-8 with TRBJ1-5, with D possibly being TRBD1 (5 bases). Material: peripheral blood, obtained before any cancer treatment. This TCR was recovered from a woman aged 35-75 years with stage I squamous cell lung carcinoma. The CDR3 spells CASSFGGGGNQPQHF. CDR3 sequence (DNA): TGTGCCAGCAGCTTCGGGGGGGGTGGCAATCAGCCCCAGCATTTT.